The source of this T cell receptor (beta chain) is a study of blood T cell repertoires in COVID-19. In the original processing: Amplification of reference gene primers provided the estimated nucleated cell counts. The protocol was immunoSEQ multiplex PCR, while the TCRdb copy is restricted to in-frame clones and leaves out a portion. D and trimming were read from the DNA, whereas the V and J calls and clone size are those reported in that table. Here the sample spans under 65,000 clones, approximately 86% being singletons. V gave up 5 bases and J gave up 1 base; unmatched junction bases: 7. In germline, CDR1 is KGHSH, CDR2 LQKENI. CDR3 length: 16 amino acids.

This chain connects TRBV18 to TRBJ2-2, with 7 bases that match TRBD2. The specimen sequenced was peripheral blood. This receptor was taken from a man between 60 and 70 years old with acute or convalescent COVID-19. DNA for the CDR3: TGTGCCAGCTCATCCAGTCGGACTAGGAACACCGGGGAGCTGTTTTTT. Translating gives CASSSSRTRNTGELFF. The whole variable domain, filled in from reference TRBV18 and TRBJ2-2, reads NAGVMQNPRHLVRRRGQEARLRCSPMKGHSHVYWYRQLPEEGLKFMVYLQKENIIDESGMPKERFSAEFPKEGPSILRIQQVVRGDSAAYFCASSSSRTRNTGELFFGEGSRLTVL.